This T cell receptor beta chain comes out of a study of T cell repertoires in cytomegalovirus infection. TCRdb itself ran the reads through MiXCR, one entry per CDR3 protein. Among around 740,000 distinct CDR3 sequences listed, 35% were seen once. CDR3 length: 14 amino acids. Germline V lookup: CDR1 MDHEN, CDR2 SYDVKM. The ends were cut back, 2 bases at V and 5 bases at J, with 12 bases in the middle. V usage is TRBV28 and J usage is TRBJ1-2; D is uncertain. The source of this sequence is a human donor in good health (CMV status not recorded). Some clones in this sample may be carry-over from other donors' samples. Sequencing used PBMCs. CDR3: CASSLGRREYGYTF. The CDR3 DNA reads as TGTGCCAGCAGTTTAGGCCGGAGGGAGTATGGCTACACCTTC.